The source of this T cell receptor beta chain is a study of shared clonotypes between healthy human individuals. This clone was found once. The V gene end was trimmed by 10 bases and the J gene end by 3 bases; junction bases not matched to a gene: 19. The CDR3 spans 17 residues. The germline V gene encodes CDR1 ENHRY and CDR2 SYGVKD. Caucasian adults living in Nashville, Tennessee, provided all samples. When samples were unsorted, around 83 million PBMCs were used for genomic DNA. Once extracted for a subset, genomic DNA was divided evenly among several immunoSEQ plates. Original data processing: There were no quality scores in the junction-only immunoSEQ sequences, so filtering differed. Using immunoSEQ multiplex PCR, the repertoire was profiled, and TCRdb retains in-frame clones only, with some absent. V, J and clone size reflect that table, while D and trimming were determined from the DNA. The table has fewer than 650,000 clones, approximately 80% seen once; the top ten hold roughly 13%.

The sequence derives from a woman aged 40-49 years in good health. Some clones in this sample may be carry-over from other donors' samples. The V and J genes are TRBV10-3 and TRBJ2-3; 7 bases agree with TRBD2. Specimen: PBMCs. CDR3 coding DNA: TGTGCCAGCCACTCCGGGACTACCGGGAGAGGGACAGATACGCAGTATTTT. Residues: CASHSGTTGRGTDTQYF.